These 5 T cell receptor beta chains came from one sample sequenced in a study of T cell responses to AZD1222 COVID-19 vaccine. Sequenced by immunoSEQ multiplex PCR; TCRdb stores in-frame clones only, minus some. Among about 190,000 clones listed, 80% to 95% were seen once. Sequenced material: peripheral blood, taken on day 0 of AZD1222 vaccination. These TCRs come from an adult in good health.

This chain joins TRBV6-5 and TRBJ1-1; the D is unclear. This CDR3 is 15 amino acids long. V lost 5 bases to trimming and J lost 2 bases, with 15 bases between them. Germline CDR1 reads MNHEY; CDR2 reads SVGAGI. CDR3 sequence reads: CASSRISWGNTEAFF. The CDR3 DNA is TGTGCCAGCAGTCGAATATCTTGGGGAAACACTGAAGCTTTCTTT.

The chain combines TRBV7-9 with TRBJ1-2; maybe TRBD1 (5 bases). V dropped 5 bases and J dropped 1 base, with 8 bases sitting between them. Germline V gene sequence: CDR1 SEHNR, CDR2 FQNEAQ (reference sequence). This CDR3 is built from 13 residues. DNA of the CDR3: TGTGCCAGCAGCCTAGACAGTAACTATGGCTACACCTTC. Amino acids: CASSLDSNYGYTF.

The chain recombines TRBV4-1 with TRBJ1-5; D gene ambiguous. From germline, CDR1 is MGHRA and CDR2 YSYEKL. Trimming pared 0 bases from V and 8 bases from J, leaving 14 bases between. CDR3 size: 15 residues. As DNA, the CDR3 is TGCGCCAGCAGCCAAGATCGAGTGGGATTGAAGCCCCAGCATTTT. Protein product: CASSQDRVGLKPQHF.

The chain carries TRBV7-9 and TRBJ1-1, with TRBD1 matching 8 bases. Per germline, CDR1 SEHNR and CDR2 FQNEAQ (reference sequence). The CDR3 extends over 17 amino acids. J lost 1 base, V lost 5 bases, and 12 bases had no gene match. CDR3 residues: CASSGGRTGPSNTEAFF. CDR3 coding DNA: TGTGCCAGCAGCGGGGGTAGGACAGGGCCTTCGAACACTGAAGCTTTCTTT.

The genes are TRBV28 and TRBJ1-1; D is unclear. V was trimmed by 3 bases and J by 3 bases, leaving 11 bases between them. Germline V gene sequence: CDR1 MDHEN, CDR2 SYDVKM. CDR3 size: 14 residues. CDR3 sequence: CASSFAPRDTEAFF. The CDR3 DNA reads TGTGCCAGCAGTTTCGCGCCTCGGGACACTGAAGCTTTCTTT.